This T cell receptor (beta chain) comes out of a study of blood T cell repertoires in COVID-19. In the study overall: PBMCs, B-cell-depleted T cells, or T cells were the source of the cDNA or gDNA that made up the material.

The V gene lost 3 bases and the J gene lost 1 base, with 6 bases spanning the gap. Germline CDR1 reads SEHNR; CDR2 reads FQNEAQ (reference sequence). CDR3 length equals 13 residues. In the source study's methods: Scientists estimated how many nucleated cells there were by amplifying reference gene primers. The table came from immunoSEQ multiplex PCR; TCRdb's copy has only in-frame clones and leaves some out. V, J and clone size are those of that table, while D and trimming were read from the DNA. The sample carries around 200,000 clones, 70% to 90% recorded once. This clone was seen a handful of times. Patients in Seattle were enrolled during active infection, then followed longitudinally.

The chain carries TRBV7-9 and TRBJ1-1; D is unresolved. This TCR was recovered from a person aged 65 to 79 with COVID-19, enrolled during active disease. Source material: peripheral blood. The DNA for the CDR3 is TGTGCCAGCAGCTTGGCAGAGAACACTGAAGCTTTCTTT. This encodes CASSLAENTEAFF.